This TCR beta chain was recorded in a study of tumor-infiltrating lymphocytes in primary liver carcinoma (dated by TCRdb to about 2017). Background for the entire study: Surgical resection was performed in China between 2015 and early 2016 on roughly 5 patients with histopathologically diagnosed primary liver carcinoma. Technical replicate repertoires showed high reproducibility, with mean shared-clone rates roughly 0.89 and correlation coefficients above 0.95. Of the five patients (three men and two women, aged 30 to 69 years), four had hepatocellular carcinoma and one had combined HCC and intrahepatic cholangiocarcinoma. TCRbeta repertoire sequencing covered roughly 35 specimens from 5 patients: 25 or so tumor regions, 5 adjacent noncancerous liver tissues and 5 peripheral blood samples. The tumors of the five patients were staged as T1-T3 N0M0, with maximum diameters ranging from about 4 to 10 cm. The study combined TCRbeta repertoire sequencing, expression microarrays and whole-exome sequencing across five regions of each liver tumor, with adjacent normal tissue and blood. Each sample produced about 3.5 to 7.13 million productive TCRbeta reads, and read depth showed no significant difference between tissue types. On the study overall, not on this receptor specifically: Only the TCR beta chain was sequenced, which likely underestimates true repertoire diversity because unpaired alpha chains were not captured. Repertoire overlap was higher between tumor regions (mean roughly 35%) than tumor-adjacent (approximately 17%) or tumor-blood (roughly 14%) pairs, consistent with antigen-driven expansion. The study included only five patients, and the authors note findings should be validated in a larger study. The top 250 clones accounted for a significantly greater share of the repertoire in tumors than in blood (p = 0.039). Bulk unsorted samples precluded comparing CD4+ and CD8+ T cell repertoires.

CDR1 and CDR2 (LGHNA, YSLEER) derive from the germline V gene. Measured from the cysteine to the phenylalanine, the CDR3 is 13 residues long. This entry keeps only the CDR3 DNA: 39 bases, framed from base 1. V is pruned by 5 bases and J by 4 bases, leaving 3 bases of the junction without a gene match. In its sample, this clonotype was seen many times. What this receptor recognizes is not known. Base qualities were left out, and no much larger clone turns up one base away. A constant-region primer and ProtoScript II reverse transcriptase were used to reverse-transcribe TCRbeta-specific cDNA from around 540 ng total RNA. The TCRbeta libraries were prepared through three rounds of nested multiplex PCR following a slightly modified ARM-PCR procedure. Each of the first two PCR rounds ran for approximately 10 cycles and used multiplex TRBV1-TRBV30 forward primers together with a Cbeta reverse primer. A final 25-cycle PCR with Deep VentR polymerase added sample barcodes and Illumina adapters. Before sequencing, amplicons between 200 and 500 bp were purified from gel using a QIAquick gel extraction kit. An Illumina HiSeq 2500 was used to sequence the TCRbeta amplicons, generating 250-bp paired-end reads. The authors' pipeline ran thus. To recover full CDR3 sequences, reads were quality-trimmed using Trimmomatic v0.33 and paired reads were then merged using FLASH v1.2.11. V, D and J germline segments were assigned to the rearranged TCRbeta sequences using MiGEC v1.2.1b. Clonotype statistics and Shannon-Wiener diversity indices were computed with VDJtools v1.0.0. Except for diversity analysis, only each sample's 250 most abundant clonotypes were used in subsequent analyses to reduce sampling bias. TCRdb reworked the public reads: Q25 trimming with fastp, MiXCR clone assembly, productive beta chains retained. Rows matching on CDR3 protein sequence are summarized as one entry with the most common DNA and genes. TCRdb's processing, not the authors' own work, is the source of the V and J calls. The sample data list fewer than 400,000 distinct CDR3 sequences, and about 50% of these were observed just once. About 17% of the sample is held by the ten biggest clonotypes.

Blood RNA was extracted from unsorted whole blood using TRIzol reagent, and germline DNA was obtained with the DNeasy Blood & Tissue kit. At the time of sampling, the patients were treatment-naive and had chronic HBV infection. Before surgery, about 4 milliliters of peripheral blood were collected into K2EDTA tubes. The rearranged chain carries TRBV4-3 and TRBJ2-5, with 8 bases in between that match TRBD2. Sequenced material: peripheral blood. This clonotype was obtained from a young woman with primary liver carcinoma and hepatitis B virus infection. This receptor has the CDR3 CASSSGLVETQYF. In nucleotide form, the sequence is TGCGCCAGCAGCTCGGGACTAGTAGAGACCCAGTACTTC.